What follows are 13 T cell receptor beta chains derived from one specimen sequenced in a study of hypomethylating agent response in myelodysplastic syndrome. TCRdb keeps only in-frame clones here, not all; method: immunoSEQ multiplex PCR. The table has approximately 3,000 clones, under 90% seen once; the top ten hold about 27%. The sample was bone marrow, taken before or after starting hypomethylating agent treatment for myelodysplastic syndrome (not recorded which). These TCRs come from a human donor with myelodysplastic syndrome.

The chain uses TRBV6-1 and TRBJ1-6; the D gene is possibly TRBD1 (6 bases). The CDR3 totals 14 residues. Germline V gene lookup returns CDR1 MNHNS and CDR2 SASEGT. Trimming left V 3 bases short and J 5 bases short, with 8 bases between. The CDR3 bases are TGTGCCAGCAGTGATTGGACAGATAATTCACCCCTCCACTTT. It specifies CASSDWTDNSPLHF.

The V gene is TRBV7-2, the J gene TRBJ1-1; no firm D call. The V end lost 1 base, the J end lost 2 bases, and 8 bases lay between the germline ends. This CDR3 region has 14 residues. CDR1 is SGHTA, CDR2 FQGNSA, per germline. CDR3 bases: TGTGCCAGCAGCTTAGTTCCACGCAACACTGAAGCTTTCTTT. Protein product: CASSLVPRNTEAFF.

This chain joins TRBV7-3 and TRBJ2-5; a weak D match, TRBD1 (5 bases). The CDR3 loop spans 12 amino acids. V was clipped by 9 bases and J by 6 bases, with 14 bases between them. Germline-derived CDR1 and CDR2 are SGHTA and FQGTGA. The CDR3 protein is CASGATPQTQYF. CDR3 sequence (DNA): TGTGCCAGTGGGGCGACCCCCCAGACCCAGTACTTC.

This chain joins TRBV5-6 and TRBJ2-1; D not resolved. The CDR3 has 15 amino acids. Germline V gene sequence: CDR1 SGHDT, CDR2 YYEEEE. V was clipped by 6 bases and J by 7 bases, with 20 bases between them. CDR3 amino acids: CASTRARRVGNEQFF. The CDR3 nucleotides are TGTGCCAGCACCCGCGCGAGACGAGTCGGGAATGAGCAGTTCTTC.

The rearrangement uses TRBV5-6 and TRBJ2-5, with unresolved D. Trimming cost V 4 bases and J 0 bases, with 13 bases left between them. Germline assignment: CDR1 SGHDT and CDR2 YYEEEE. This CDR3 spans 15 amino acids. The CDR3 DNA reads TGTGCCAGCAGCGACGGGCCGATATACCAAGAGACCCAGTACTTC. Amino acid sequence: CASSDGPIYQETQYF.

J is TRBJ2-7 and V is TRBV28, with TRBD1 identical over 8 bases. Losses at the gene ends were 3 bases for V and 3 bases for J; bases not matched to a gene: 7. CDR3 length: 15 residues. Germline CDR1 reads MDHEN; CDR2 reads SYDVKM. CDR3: CASSLGGTGHYEQYF. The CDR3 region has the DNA TGTGCCAGCAGTTTGGGTGGGACAGGACACTACGAGCAGTACTTC.

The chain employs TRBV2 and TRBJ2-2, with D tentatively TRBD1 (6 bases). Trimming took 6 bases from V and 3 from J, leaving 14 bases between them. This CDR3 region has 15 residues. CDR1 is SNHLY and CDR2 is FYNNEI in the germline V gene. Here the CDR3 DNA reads TGTGCCAGCAGGGTCGGACAGACTGACACCGGGGAGCTGTTTTTT. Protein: CASRVGQTDTGELFF. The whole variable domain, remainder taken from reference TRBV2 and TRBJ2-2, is EPEVTQTPSHQVTQMGQEVILRCVPISNHLYFYWYRQILGQKVEFLVSFYNNEISEKSEIFDDQFSVERPDGSNFTLKIRSTKLEDSAMYFCASRVGQTDTGELFFGEGSRLTVL.

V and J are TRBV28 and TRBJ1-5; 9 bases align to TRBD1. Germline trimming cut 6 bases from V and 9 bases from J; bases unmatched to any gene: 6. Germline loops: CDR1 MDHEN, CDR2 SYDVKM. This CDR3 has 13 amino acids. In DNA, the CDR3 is TGTGCCAGCAGCCGGGACAGGGATTTGCCCCAGCATTTT. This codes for CASSRDRDLPQHF.

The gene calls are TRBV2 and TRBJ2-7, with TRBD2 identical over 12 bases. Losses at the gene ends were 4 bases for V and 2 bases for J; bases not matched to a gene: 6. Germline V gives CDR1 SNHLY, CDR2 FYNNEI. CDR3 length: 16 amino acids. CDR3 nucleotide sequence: TGTGCCAGCAGTGCCGAACTAGCGGGAGGCCCCTACGAGCAGTACTTC. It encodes CASSAELAGGPYEQYF.

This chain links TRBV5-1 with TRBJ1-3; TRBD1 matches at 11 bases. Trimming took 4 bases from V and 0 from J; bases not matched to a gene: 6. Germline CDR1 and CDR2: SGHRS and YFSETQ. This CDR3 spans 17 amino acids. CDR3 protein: CASSTSGTGGSGNTIYF. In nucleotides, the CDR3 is TGCGCCAGCAGCACATCCGGGACAGGGGGCTCTGGAAACACCATATATTTT.

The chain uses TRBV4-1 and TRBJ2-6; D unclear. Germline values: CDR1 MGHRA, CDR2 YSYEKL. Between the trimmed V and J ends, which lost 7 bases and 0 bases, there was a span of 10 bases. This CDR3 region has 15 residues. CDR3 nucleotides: TGCGCCAGCACCCTCCAGAACTCTGGGGCCAACGTCCTGACTTTC. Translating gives CASTLQNSGANVLTF.

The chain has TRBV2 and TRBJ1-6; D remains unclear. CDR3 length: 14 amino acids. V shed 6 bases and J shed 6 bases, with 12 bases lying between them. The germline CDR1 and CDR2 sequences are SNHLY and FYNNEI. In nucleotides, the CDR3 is TGTGCCAGCAGGGGCAGAGAGGTTAATTCACCCCTCCACTTT. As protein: CASRGREVNSPLHF.

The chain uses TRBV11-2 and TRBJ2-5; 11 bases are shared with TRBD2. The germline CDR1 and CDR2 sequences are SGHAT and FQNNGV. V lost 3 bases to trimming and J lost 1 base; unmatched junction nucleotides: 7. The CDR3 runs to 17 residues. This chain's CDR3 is CASSFLAGGPLQETQYF. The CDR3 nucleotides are TGTGCCAGCAGCTTTTTAGCGGGAGGGCCTCTCCAAGAGACCCAGTACTTC.